This T cell receptor (beta chain) is drawn from a study of response to subunit inactivated influenza vaccine. This clonotype was seen more than once but under ten times. TCRdb re-called the RT-PCR reads with MiXCR, one entry per CDR3 protein. The profile shows roughly 500,000 distinct CDR3 sequences, approximately 22% of them singletons. Trimming shortened V by 7 bases and J by 3 bases, and 16 bases separated the two germline ends. The CDR3 has 14 residues. Germline-derived CDR1 and CDR2 are SNHLY and FYNNEI. The sample also formed part of further work on T cells expressing NK-cell markers. That study reports: The authors generated TCR beta cDNA through 5'RACE template switching with UMIs. NKG2C+ dominant clonotype frequencies in a handful of donors were roughly 1.0-7.5% of CD8+ T cells. The leading position in the CD3+CD56-NKG2C+ fraction of several donors also went to these clonotypes.

The receptor was derived from a man in his fifties who received an inactivated influenza vaccine. The rearrangement joins TRBV2 to TRBJ2-7, with D perhaps assigned TRBD1 or TRBD2 (5 bases each). The sequencing here drew on CD4+ T cells sorted from PBMCs, taken 11 to 12 days after vaccination. The CDR3 DNA is TGTGCCAGCAATACTCCGGGACCTTTCTACGAGCAGTACTTC. Amino acids: CASNTPGPFYEQYF.